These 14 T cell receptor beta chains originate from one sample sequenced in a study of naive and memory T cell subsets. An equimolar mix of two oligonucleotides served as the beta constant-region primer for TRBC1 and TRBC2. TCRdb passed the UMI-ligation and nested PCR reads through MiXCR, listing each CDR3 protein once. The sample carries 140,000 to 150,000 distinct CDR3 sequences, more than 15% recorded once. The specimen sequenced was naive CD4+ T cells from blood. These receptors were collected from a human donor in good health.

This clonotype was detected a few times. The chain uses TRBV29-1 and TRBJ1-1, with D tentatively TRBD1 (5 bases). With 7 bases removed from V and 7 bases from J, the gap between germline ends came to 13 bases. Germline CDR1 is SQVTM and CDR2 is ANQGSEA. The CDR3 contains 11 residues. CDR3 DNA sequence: TGCAGCGCCGGGGGAATTCATGAAGCTTTCTTT. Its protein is CSAGGIHEAFF.

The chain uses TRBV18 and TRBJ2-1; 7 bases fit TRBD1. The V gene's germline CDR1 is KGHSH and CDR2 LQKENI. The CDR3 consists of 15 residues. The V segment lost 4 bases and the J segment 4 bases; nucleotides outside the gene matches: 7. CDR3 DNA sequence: TGTGCCAGCTCACTCCGGGACAGCTTATACAATGAGCAGTTCTTC. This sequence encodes CASSLRDSLYNEQFF.

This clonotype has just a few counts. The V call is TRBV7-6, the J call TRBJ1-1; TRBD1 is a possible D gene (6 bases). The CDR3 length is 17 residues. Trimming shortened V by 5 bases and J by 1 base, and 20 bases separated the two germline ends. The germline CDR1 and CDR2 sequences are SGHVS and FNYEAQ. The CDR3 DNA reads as TGTGCCAGCAGCAAAGGACAGCCGAGAACACCGAACACTGAAGCTTTCTTT. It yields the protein CASSKGQPRTPNTEAFF.

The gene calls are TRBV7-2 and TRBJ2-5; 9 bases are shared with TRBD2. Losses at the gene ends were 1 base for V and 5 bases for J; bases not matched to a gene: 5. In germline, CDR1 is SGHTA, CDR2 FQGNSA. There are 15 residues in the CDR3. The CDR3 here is CASSLVLAGKETQYF. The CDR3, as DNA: TGTGCCAGCAGCTTAGTTCTAGCGGGGAAGGAGACCCAGTACTTC.

The CDR3 DNA is TGTGCCAGCTCACCACGAGACAGGGGACAGTATGGCTACACCTTC. It translates to CASSPRDRGQYGYTF. The rearrangement uses TRBV18 and TRBJ1-2; 8 bases align to TRBD1. Germline CDR1 is KGHSH and CDR2 is LQKENI. This CDR3 comprises 15 residues. Trimming at V came to 1 base and at J to 5 bases, leaving 6 bases not matched to a gene.

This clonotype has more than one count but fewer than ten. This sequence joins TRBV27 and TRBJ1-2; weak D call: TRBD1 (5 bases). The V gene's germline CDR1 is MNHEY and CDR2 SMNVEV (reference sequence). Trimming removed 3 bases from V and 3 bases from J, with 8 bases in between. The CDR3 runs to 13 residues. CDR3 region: CASSFRGYYGYTF. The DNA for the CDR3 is TGTGCCAGCAGTTTCCGGGGGTACTATGGCTACACCTTC.

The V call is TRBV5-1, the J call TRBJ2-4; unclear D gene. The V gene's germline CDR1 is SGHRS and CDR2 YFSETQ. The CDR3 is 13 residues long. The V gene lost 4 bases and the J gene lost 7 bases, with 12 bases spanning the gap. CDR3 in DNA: TGCGCCAGCAGCAACGGACCTGGGAACATTCAGTACTTC. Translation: CASSNGPGNIQYF. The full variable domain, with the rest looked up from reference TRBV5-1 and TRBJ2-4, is KAGVTQTPRYLIKTRGQQVTLSCSPISGHRSVSWYQQTPGQGLQFLFEYFSETQRNKGNFPGRFSGRQFSNSRSEMNVSTLELGDSALYLCASSNGPGNIQYFGAGTRLSVL.

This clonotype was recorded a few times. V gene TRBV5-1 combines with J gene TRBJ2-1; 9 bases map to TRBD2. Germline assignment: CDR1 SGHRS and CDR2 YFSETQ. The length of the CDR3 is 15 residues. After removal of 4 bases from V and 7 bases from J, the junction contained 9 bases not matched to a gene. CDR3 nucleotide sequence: TGCGCCAGCAGCCTTATAGCGGGAGTGTATAATGAGCAGTTCTTC. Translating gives CASSLIAGVYNEQFF.

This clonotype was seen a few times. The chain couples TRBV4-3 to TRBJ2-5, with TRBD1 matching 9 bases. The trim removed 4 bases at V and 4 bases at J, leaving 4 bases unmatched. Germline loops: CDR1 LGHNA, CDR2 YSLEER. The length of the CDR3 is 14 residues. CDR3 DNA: TGCGCCAGCAGCCGGGGACAGGGAGGAGAGACCCAGTACTTC. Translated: CASSRGQGGETQYF.

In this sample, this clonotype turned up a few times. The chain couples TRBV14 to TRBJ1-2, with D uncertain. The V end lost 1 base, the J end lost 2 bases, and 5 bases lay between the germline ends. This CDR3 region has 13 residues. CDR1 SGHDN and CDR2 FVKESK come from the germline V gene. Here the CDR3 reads CASSQVTNYGYTF. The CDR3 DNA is TGTGCCAGCAGCCAAGTAACCAACTATGGCTACACCTTC.

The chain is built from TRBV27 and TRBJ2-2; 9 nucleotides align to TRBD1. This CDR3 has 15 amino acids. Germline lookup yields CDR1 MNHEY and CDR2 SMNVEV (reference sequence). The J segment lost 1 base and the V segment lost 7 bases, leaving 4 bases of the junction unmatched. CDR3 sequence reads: CASNRDRENTGELFF. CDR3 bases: TGTGCCAGCAACCGGGACAGGGAGAACACCGGGGAGCTGTTTTTT.

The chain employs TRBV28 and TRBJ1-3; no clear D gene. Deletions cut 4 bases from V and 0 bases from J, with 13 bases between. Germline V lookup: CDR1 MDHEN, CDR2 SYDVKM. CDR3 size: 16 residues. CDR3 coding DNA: TGTGCCAGCAGTTCGGACGGAGTTTCCTCTGGAAACACCATATATTTT. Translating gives CASSSDGVSSGNTIYF.

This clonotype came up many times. CDR3 nucleotides: TGTGCCAGCAGTGACAGACACTCGAACACTGAAGCTTTCTTT. It encodes CASSDRHSNTEAFF. The rearrangement joins TRBV2 to TRBJ1-1; D gene uncertain. V gave up 3 bases and J gave up 1 base, with 9 bases separating them. This CDR3 has 14 residues. The germline CDR1 and CDR2 sequences are SNHLY and FYNNEI.

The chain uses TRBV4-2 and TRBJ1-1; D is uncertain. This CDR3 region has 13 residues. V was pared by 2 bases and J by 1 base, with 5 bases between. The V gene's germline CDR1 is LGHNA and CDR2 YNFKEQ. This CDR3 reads CASSQSWNTEAFF. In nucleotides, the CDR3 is TGTGCCAGCAGCCAAAGTTGGAACACTGAAGCTTTCTTT.